Presented here are 14 T cell receptor beta chains from one specimen sequenced in a study of blood T cell repertoires in COVID-19. TCRdb's copy holds only in-frame clones and misses some; the assay was immunoSEQ multiplex PCR. The table lists approximately 350,000 clones, more than 70% of them singletons. The sample comprised peripheral blood. The receptors originated from a man aged 35 to 55 with acute or convalescent COVID-19.

J is TRBJ2-1 and V is TRBV6-6; D is ambiguous. The CDR3 runs 14 residues. Trimming cost V 2 bases and J 0 bases, with 5 bases left between them. CDR1 and CDR2 (germline): MNHNY, SVGAGI (reference sequence). The CDR3 here is CASSYPSSYNEQFF. In DNA, the CDR3 is TGTGCCAGCAGTTACCCCAGCTCCTACAATGAGCAGTTCTTC.

This clone came up a few times. The chain links TRBV19 to TRBJ1-1; TRBD1 aligns across 10 bases. Germline V lookup: CDR1 LNHDA, CDR2 SQIVND (reference sequence). CDR3 length: 17 residues. The ends lost 9 bases at V and 0 bases at J; junction bases unmatched: 13. CDR3 sequence (DNA): TGTGCCAGCGCCTATCGGACAGGGGGGTTCATGAACACTGAAGCTTTCTTT. Its protein is CASAYRTGGFMNTEAFF.

The chain couples TRBV19 to TRBJ1-4, with 8 nucleotides matching TRBD1. V was clipped by 8 bases and J by 4 bases; unmatched bases: 6. CDR3 length equals 14 residues. The germline gives CDR1 LNHDA, CDR2 SQIVND (reference sequence). The CDR3 protein is CASGSTGDNEKLFF. The CDR3 DNA sequence: TGTGCCAGTGGTTCGACAGGGGATAATGAAAAACTGTTTTTT.

This chain uses TRBV27 with TRBJ2-1, with TRBD2 as a possible D gene (5 bases). V lost 3 bases and J lost 9, with 12 bases in between. The V gene's germline CDR1 is MNHEY and CDR2 SMNVEV (reference sequence). The CDR3 extends over 13 amino acids. In DNA form, the CDR3 reads TGTGCCAGCAGTTTTAGCGCGATCGGTGAGCAGTTCTTC. Residues: CASSFSAIGEQFF.

This rearrangement joins TRBV7-9 to TRBJ1-6, with a tentative D call TRBD1 (5 bases). Trimming took 1 base from V and 9 from J, leaving 13 bases between them. Germline assignment: CDR1 SEHNR and CDR2 FQNEAQ (reference sequence). The CDR3 totals 15 residues. The CDR3 bases are TGTGCCAGCAGCTTAGAATCCGTTCAGGGTTCACCCCTCCACTTT. This sequence encodes CASSLESVQGSPLHF.

The genes are TRBV19 and TRBJ2-1, with 8 bases fitting TRBD2. The V gene's germline CDR1 is LNHDA and CDR2 SQIVND (reference sequence). V dropped 4 bases and J dropped 3; count of bases not matched to a gene: 5. The CDR3 covers 15 residues. The CDR3 sequence: CASSTSGGVYNEQFF. The CDR3 nucleotides are TGTGCCAGTAGTACGTCGGGGGGGGTCTACAATGAGCAGTTCTTC.

The V and J genes are TRBV10-3 and TRBJ1-4, with 11 bases aligning to TRBD1. Per germline, CDR1 ENHRY and CDR2 SYGVKD. The V and J ends lost 6 bases and 6 bases, in that order; junction bases with no gene match: 3. The CDR3 consists of 14 residues. The CDR3 region is CAISGDRGDEKLFF. In DNA form, the CDR3 reads TGTGCCATCAGCGGGGACAGGGGGGATGAAAAACTGTTTTTT.

As for this clone: A junction boundary mismatches the germline segment, possibly from a read error. The chain is built from TRBV5-1 and TRBJ2-7; 7 bases align to TRBD1. The CDR3 loop spans 16 amino acids. Germline-derived CDR1 and CDR2 are SGHRS and YFSETQ. CDR3 in DNA: TGCGCCAGCAGTTTGGGGATCGGCAGGGGGAACTACGAGCAGTACTTC. Translating gives CASSLGIGRGNYEQYF.

The CDR3 sequence is CASSVTGVLDTEAFF. CDR3 DNA: TGTGCCAGCAGCGTAACAGGGGTTTTGGACACTGAAGCTTTCTTT. The V gene is TRBV9, the J gene TRBJ1-1; 7 positions agree with TRBD1. The CDR3 runs to 15 residues. Germline CDR1 reads SGDLS; CDR2 reads YYNGEE. The ends lost 1 base at V and 3 bases at J; junction bases unmatched: 6.

The gene calls are TRBV4-1 and TRBJ2-1; possible D gene TRBD1, 6 bases. Germline values: CDR1 MGHRA, CDR2 YSYEKL. The CDR3 loop spans 16 amino acids. V was shortened by 4 bases and J by 5 bases, with 18 bases between the two germline ends. The CDR3 nucleotides read TGCGCCAGCAGCCCTAGGGGAGCAGGACAGAACAATGAGCAGTTCTTC. Amino acid sequence: CASSPRGAGQNNEQFF.

The rearrangement joins TRBV11-3 to TRBJ1-5, with D perhaps matching TRBD1 (5 bases). The germline gives CDR1 SGHNT, CDR2 YENEEA. Trimming shortened V by 3 bases and J by 7 bases, and 13 bases separated the two germline ends. The CDR3 has 14 amino acids. In DNA form, the CDR3 reads TGTGCCAGCAGCTTGCAGGGCCCCAAACAGCCCCAGCATTTT. Translating it yields CASSLQGPKQPQHF.

The V and J genes are TRBV6-6 and TRBJ1-1, with 8 nucleotides matching TRBD1. This CDR3 spans 15 amino acids. CDR1 is MNHNY and CDR2 is SVGAGI in the germline V gene (reference sequence). J was trimmed by 1 base and V by 6 bases; bases with no gene match: 7. CDR3 protein: CASSYPGTGNTEAFF. CDR3 nucleotides: TGTGCCAGCAGCTACCCCGGGACAGGGAACACTGAAGCTTTCTTT.

V is TRBV7-2 and J is TRBJ2-1, with no clear D. Trimming took 1 base from V and 1 from J, leaving 8 bases between them. The germline V gene has CDR1 SGHTA and CDR2 FQGNSA. CDR3 length: 15 residues. The DNA of the CDR3 is TGTGCCAGCAGCTTAGAGAGAGGTTCCTACAATGAGCAGTTCTTC. Translating it yields CASSLERGSYNEQFF.

This chain joins TRBV7-9 and TRBJ1-1, with D hard to call. The V and J ends lost 1 base and 2 bases respectively, with 11 bases between them. CDR1 is SEHNR, CDR2 FQNEAQ, per germline (reference sequence). The CDR3 runs to 15 residues. CDR3: CASSLGGGSNTEAFF. Here the CDR3 DNA reads TGTGCCAGCAGCTTAGGGGGAGGATCTAACACTGAAGCTTTCTTT.